The T cell receptor (beta chain) described here comes from a study of blood T cell repertoires in COVID-19. Assay: immunoSEQ multiplex PCR; the TCRdb copy retains only in-frame clones and omits some. The sample lists approximately 75,000 clones, approximately 79% occurring once. J lost 5 bases, V lost 2 bases, and 16 bases had no gene match. Per the germline V gene, CDR1 is KGHDR and CDR2 is SFDVKD. There are 19 residues in the CDR3. The V and J genes are TRBV24-1 and TRBJ2-1, with 8 positions matching TRBD1. What was sequenced was peripheral blood. The receptor was derived from a human donor with acute or convalescent COVID-19. The donor label of this sample is uncertain. The CDR3 sequence is CATSDSRGRPRSSDNEQFF. CDR3 bases: TGTGCCACCAGTGATTCCAGGGGGCGGCCTAGAAGTTCCGACAATGAGCAGTTCTTC.